Listed below are T cell receptor beta chains from one sample, sequenced in a study of spatial heterogeneity in lung cancer. TCRdb recomputed calls from the 5' RACE reads with MiXCR, one row per CDR3 protein. The sample records about 36,000 distinct CDR3 sequences, 4% to 6% being singletons. Here the sequenced sample was PBMCs, taken at surgery. These TCRs come from a female donor with early-stage non-small cell lung cancer. CDR3s include the opening cysteine and the closing phenylalanine or tryptophan. Fields, in order: V gene, D gene, J gene, clone size, CDR3 DNA, CDR3 protein. The D gene is left open where the match is weak. Clone size is shown for a subset of rows, as once, few, many or a class of expanded clone.

TRBV12-3/TRBV12-4	-	TRBJ2-3	many	TGTGCCAGCAGGCGCAGGGGTCCGTTCACAGATACGCAGTATTTT	CASRRRGPFTDTQYF
TRBV12-3/TRBV12-4	-	TRBJ2-2	many	TGTGCCAGCAGTTTAGAAGCTGCGGATGCGAACACCGGGGAGCTGTTTTTT	CASSLEAADANTGELFF
TRBV7-9	-	TRBJ1-1	-	TGTGCCAGCAGCCGTATGACGGGGAACACTGAAGCTTTCTTT	CASSRMTGNTEAFF
TRBV11-2	-	TRBJ2-5	-	TGTGCCAGCAGCTTAGGTTCCGGGGACGAGACCCAGTACTTC	CASSLGSGDETQYF
TRBV15	-	TRBJ1-1	-	TGTGCCACCAGCAGACGGGTGACAGATGAAGCTTTCTTT	CATSRRVTDEAFF
TRBV5-4	-	TRBJ1-1	many	TGTGCCAGCAGCGGCAGCGCCGTGAACACTGAAGCTTTCTTT	CASSGSAVNTEAFF
TRBV6-5	TRBD2	TRBJ2-2	many	TGTGCCAGCAGTTACATTAGCGGGAGGGCCCCGAACACCGGGGAGCTGTTTTTT	CASSYISGRAPNTGELFF
TRBV20-1	-	TRBJ2-3	many	TGCAGTGCTAGTGACCGGGAGATCACAGATACGCAGTATTTT	CSASDREITDTQYF
TRBV21-1	-	TRBJ2-1	many	TGTGCCAGCAGCGTCCGGGACAGGGTGGTAAATGAGCAGTTCTTC	CASSVRDRVVNEQFF
TRBV5-1	TRBD1	TRBJ1-3	many	TGCGCCAGCAGAACCGGGACAGGGGGCGGAAACACCATATATTTT	CASRTGTGGGNTIYF
TRBV12-3/TRBV12-4	-	TRBJ2-1	many	TGTGCCAGCAGCCAGGACGAATACAATGAGCAGTTCTTC	CASSQDEYNEQFF
TRBV7-8	TRBD1	TRBJ2-5	many	TGTGCCAGCAGCGAGGGACAGCAAGAGACCCAGTACTTC	CASSEGQQETQYF
TRBV4-2	-	TRBJ2-3	many	TGTGCCAGCAGCCAGCGAGGAAGGAGCACAGATACGCAGTATTTT	CASSQRGRSTDTQYF